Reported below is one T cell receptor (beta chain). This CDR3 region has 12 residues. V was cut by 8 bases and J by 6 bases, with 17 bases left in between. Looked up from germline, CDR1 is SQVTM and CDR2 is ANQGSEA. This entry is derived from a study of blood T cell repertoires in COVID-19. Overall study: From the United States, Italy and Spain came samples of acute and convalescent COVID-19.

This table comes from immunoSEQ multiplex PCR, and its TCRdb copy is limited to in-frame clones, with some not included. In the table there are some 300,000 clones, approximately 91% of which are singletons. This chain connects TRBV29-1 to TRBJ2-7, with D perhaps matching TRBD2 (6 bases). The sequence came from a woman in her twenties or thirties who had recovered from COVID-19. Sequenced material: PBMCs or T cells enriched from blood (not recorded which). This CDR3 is CSTLHWDSEQYF. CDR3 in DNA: TGCAGCACCCTGCACTGGGACTCCGAGCAGTACTTC.